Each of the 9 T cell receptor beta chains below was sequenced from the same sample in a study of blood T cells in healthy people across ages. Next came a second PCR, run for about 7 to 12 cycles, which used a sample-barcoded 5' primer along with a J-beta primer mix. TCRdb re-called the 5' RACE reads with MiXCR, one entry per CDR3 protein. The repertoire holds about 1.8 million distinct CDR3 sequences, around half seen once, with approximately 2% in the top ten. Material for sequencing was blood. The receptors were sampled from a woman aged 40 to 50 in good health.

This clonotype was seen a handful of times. The CDR3 is CASSQAEGGPGNEQFF. DNA for the CDR3: TGCGCCAGCAGCCAAGCCGAGGGGGGGCCAGGAAATGAGCAGTTCTTC. The rearrangement links TRBV4-3 to TRBJ2-1; tentative D call: TRBD2 (7 bases). CDR3 length: 16 amino acids. Germline assignment: CDR1 LGHNA and CDR2 YSLEER. Deletions cut 1 base from V and 7 bases from J, with 17 bases between.

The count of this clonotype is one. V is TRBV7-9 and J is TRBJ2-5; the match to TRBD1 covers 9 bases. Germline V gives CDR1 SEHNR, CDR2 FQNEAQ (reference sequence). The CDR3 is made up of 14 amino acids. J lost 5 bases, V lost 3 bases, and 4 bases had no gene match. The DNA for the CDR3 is TGTGCCAGCAGCTTCGGGACAGGGATGGAGACCCAGTACTTC. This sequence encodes CASSFGTGMETQYF.

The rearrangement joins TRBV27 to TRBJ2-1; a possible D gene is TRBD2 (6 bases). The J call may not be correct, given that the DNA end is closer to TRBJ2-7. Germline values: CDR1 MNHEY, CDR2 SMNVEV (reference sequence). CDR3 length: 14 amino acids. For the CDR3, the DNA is TGTGCCAGCACGTATGGGGGGACCTACAATGAGCAGTACTTC. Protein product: CASTYGGTYNEQYF.

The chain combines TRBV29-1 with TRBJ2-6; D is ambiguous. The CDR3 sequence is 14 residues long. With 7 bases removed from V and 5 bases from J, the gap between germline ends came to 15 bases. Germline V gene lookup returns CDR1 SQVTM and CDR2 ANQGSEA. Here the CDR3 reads CSGPEGRRANVLTF. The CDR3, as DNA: TGCAGCGGGCCCGAAGGTCGAAGGGCCAACGTCCTGACTTTC.

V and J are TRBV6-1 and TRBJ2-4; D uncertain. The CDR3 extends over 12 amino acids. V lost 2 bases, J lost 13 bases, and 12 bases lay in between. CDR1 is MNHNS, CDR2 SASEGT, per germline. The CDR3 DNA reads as TGTGCCAGCAGTGAATCCCCCCCCTCGCAGTACTTC. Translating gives CASSESPPSQYF.

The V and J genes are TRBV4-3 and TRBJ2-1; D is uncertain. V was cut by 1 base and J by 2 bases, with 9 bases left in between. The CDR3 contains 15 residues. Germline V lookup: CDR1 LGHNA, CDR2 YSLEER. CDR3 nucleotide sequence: TGCGCCAGCAGCCAAGTGCTAGAGGCCTACAATGAGCAGTTCTTC. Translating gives CASSQVLEAYNEQFF.

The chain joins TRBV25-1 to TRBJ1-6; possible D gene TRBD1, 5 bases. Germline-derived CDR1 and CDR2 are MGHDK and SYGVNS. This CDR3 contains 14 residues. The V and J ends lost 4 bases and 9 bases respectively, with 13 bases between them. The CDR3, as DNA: TGTGCCAGCAGTGGATTGGGGGAAGCTTCACCCCTCCACTTT. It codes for CASSGLGEASPLHF. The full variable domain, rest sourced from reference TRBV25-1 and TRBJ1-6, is EADIYQTPRYLVIGTGKKITLECSQTMGHDKMYWYQQDPGMELHLIHYSYGVNSTEKGDLSSESTVSRIRTEHFPLTLESARPSHTSQYLCASSGLGEASPLHFGNGTRLTVT.

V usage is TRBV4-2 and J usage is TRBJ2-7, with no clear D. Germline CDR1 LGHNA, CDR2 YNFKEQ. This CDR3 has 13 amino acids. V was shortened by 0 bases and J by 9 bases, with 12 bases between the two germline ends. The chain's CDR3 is CASSQEGPDGQYF. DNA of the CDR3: TGTGCCAGCAGCCAAGAGGGTCCGGACGGGCAGTACTTC.

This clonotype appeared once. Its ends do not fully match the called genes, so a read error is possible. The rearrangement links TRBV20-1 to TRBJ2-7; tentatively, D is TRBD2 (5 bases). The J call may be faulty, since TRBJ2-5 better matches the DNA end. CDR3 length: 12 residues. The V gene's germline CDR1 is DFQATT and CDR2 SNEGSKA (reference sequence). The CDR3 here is CGARLTGETQYF. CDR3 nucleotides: TGCGGTGCTAGACTGACGGGGGAGACCCAGTACTTC.